Sequencing of this T cell receptor beta chain was carried out in a study of control samples from healthy donors and cancer patients. The CDR3 has 13 amino acids. Germline V gene data show CDR1 as SGHVS and CDR2 as FQNEAQ. Deletions cut 2 bases from V and 4 bases from J, with 6 bases between. Clones were sequenced by immunoSEQ multiplex PCR, and TCRdb holds only the in-frame ones, with some missing. The sample comprises about 70,000 clones, about 94% of which are singletons, and roughly 3% rests with the top ten. The sequence derives from a woman in her 30s in good health. J is TRBJ2-1 and V is TRBV7-8, with a possible D match to TRBD2 (6 bases). The sequenced sample consisted of blood. The chain's CDR3 is CASSLRGYNEQFF. CDR3 DNA: TGTGCCAGCAGCTTACGGGGGTACAATGAGCAGTTCTTC. The full variable domain, completed using reference TRBV7-8 and TRBJ2-1, is GAGVSQSPRYKVAKRGQDVALRCDPISGHVSLFWYQQALGQGPEFLTYFQNEAQLDKSGLPSDRFFAERPEGSVSTLKIQRTQQEDSAVYLCASSLRGYNEQFFGPGTRLTVL.